These T cell receptor beta chains were read from a single sample in a study of T cell responses to AZD1222 COVID-19 vaccine. The table came from immunoSEQ multiplex PCR; TCRdb's copy has only in-frame clones and leaves some out. The sample has about 81,000 clones, 75% to 95% seen once. The sample in question was peripheral blood, obtained 28 days after the second AZD1222 dose. All receptors come from an adult who received the AZD1222 COVID-19 vaccine. Each CDR3 is given with its conserved first and last residue. The order of the fields is J gene, clone size, V gene, D gene, CDR3 DNA, CDR3 protein. A D gene is named only where the DNA matches it firmly. A clone size is listed for some rows: how often the clone was seen (once, few, many), or a class if it is expanded.

TRBJ1-3 NA TRBV10-3 NA TGTGCCACCCACAGGGAGTCCTCTGGAAACACCATATATTTT CATHRESSGNTIYF
TRBJ1-2 NA TRBV19 NA TGTGCCAGTAGTGACCTACCCTTCGAGGGCTACACCTTC CASSDLPFEGYTF
TRBJ2-3 NA TRBV3-1/TRBV3-2 NA TGTGCCAGCAGCCAGCACGATACCAAAAATACGCAGTATTTT CASSQHDTKNTQYF
TRBJ1-5 NA TRBV18 TRBD1 TGTGCCAGCTCGCCACAGGGGGCTGAGCAGCCCCAGCATTTT CASSPQGAEQPQHF
TRBJ1-1 NA TRBV2 NA TGTGCCAGCAGTCGAGAAGATGAAGCTTTCTTT CASSREDEAFF
TRBJ1-2 NA TRBV28 TRBD1 TGTGCCATCTTTCCCGGGACAGGGGGTGCTAACTATGGCTACACCTTC CAIFPGTGGANYGYTF
TRBJ2-3 NA TRBV3-1/TRBV3-2 TRBD2 TGTGCCAGCAGCCATACAGCGGGGGACACAGATACGCAGTATTTT CASSHTAGDTDTQYF
TRBJ2-6 NA TRBV28 TRBD1 TGTGCCAGCAGTTTTGTGACAGGGCTTCTGGGGGCCAACGTCCTGACTTTC CASSFVTGLLGANVLTF
TRBJ2-5 once TRBV5-5 NA TGTGCCAGCAGCTCGGCCGCGGCCCAGTACTTC CASSSAAAQYF
TRBJ1-1 NA TRBV18 NA TGTGCCAGCTCACCTGGGGACACTGAAGCTTTCTTT CASSPGDTEAFF
TRBJ1-1 NA TRBV7-8 NA TGTGCCAGCAGCTTACCCCAGTCCACTGAAGCTTTCTTT CASSLPQSTEAFF
TRBJ1-1 NA TRBV7-9 NA TGTGCCAGCAGCTGGGGATCGGGAGGGTCCACTGAAGCTTTCTTT CASSWGSGGSTEAFF
TRBJ1-5 NA TRBV7-2 NA TGTGCCAGCAGCATCACAGGGTTTGGCAATCAGCCCCAGCATTTT CASSITGFGNQPQHF
TRBJ2-2 NA TRBV18 NA TGTGCCAGCTCACCAAGGACTGAGAACACCGGGGAGCTGTTTTTT CASSPRTENTGELFF
TRBJ1-3 NA TRBV3-1/TRBV3-2 NA TGTGCCAGCAGCCAAGATCGGAGAGGGGGCTCTGGAAACACCATATATTTT CASSQDRRGGSGNTIYF
TRBJ2-7 NA TRBV6-5 NA TGTGCCAGCACTAGGGGGTTAGACTACGAGCAGTACTTC CASTRGLDYEQYF
TRBJ2-1 NA TRBV5-1 NA TGCGCCAGCAGCTTGGTATCGTACAATGAGCAGTTCTTC CASSLVSYNEQFF
TRBJ2-3 NA TRBV5-1 NA TGCGCCAGCGCCGCTCTAGATCGGGGAACTAGCACAGATACGCAGTATTTT CASAALDRGTSTDTQYF
TRBJ2-5 NA TRBV10-2 TRBD2 TGCGCCAGCAGTGAGAGGGCGGGAGGGCCGGAGACCCAGTACTTC CASSERAGGPETQYF
TRBJ1-5 NA TRBV19 NA TGTGCCAGTAGTATGTCCGGCACGGGCGGCAATCAGCCCCAGCATTTT CASSMSGTGGNQPQHF
TRBJ2-7 NA TRBV28 TRBD2 TGTGCCAGCACTATCCTGGGGGGGGGAAAGGACGAGCAGTACTTC CASTILGGGKDEQYF
TRBJ2-3 NA TRBV5-1 NA TGCGCCAGCAGCTTGAGGCCGGGACCACCCGATACAGATACGCAGTATTTT CASSLRPGPPDTDTQYF
TRBJ2-5 NA TRBV12-3/TRBV12-4 TRBD2 TGTGCCAGCAGTAGACTAGCGGAAGAGACCCAGTACTTC CASSRLAEETQYF
TRBJ2-1 NA TRBV9 TRBD2 TGTGCCAGCAGCGTAGGATTGCAAACGACTAGCGGGATCTACAATGAGCAGTTCTTC CASSVGLQTTSGIYNEQFF
TRBJ1-4 NA TRBV7-9 NA TGTGCCAGCAGCCCGGGGGAACTGTTTTTT CASSPGELFF
TRBJ2-2 NA TRBV6-5 NA TGTGCCAGCAGCACCGGGACCAACACCGGGGAGCTGTTTTTT CASSTGTNTGELFF
TRBJ2-7 NA TRBV6-5 TRBD1 TGTGCCAGCAGTCAACAGGGGTCTGGTTACGAGCAGTACTTC CASSQQGSGYEQYF
TRBJ1-1 once TRBV18 TRBD1 TGTGCCAGCTCACCGGACAGGGCCACTGAAGCTTTCTTT CASSPDRATEAFF
TRBJ2-1 few TRBV6-5 NA TGTGCCAGCACCCCGCGGGGGCCCCGGTACAATGAGCAGTTCTTC CASTPRGPRYNEQFF
TRBJ1-3 NA TRBV28 NA TGTGCCAGCAGGTACGGGAACTCTGGAAACACCATATATTTT CASRYGNSGNTIYF